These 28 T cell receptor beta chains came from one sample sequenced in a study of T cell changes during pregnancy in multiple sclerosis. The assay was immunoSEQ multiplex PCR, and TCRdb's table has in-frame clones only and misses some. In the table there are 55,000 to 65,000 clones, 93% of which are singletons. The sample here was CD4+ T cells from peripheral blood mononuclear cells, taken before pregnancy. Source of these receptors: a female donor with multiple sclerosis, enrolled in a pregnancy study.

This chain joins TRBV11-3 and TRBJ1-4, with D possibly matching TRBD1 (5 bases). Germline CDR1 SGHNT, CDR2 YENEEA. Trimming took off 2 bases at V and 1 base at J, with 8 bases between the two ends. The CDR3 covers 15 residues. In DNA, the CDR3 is TGTGCCAGCAGCTTAAACAGGAAAACTAATGAAAAACTGTTTTTT. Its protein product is CASSLNRKTNEKLFF.

CDR3 bases: TGTGCCAGCAGCTTAGTTATCGGCCTAGCGGGGACCGGGGAGCTGTTTTTT. Translation: CASSLVIGLAGTGELFF. The gene calls are TRBV11-1 and TRBJ2-2; 9 bases fit TRBD2. CDR1 and CDR2 from the germline V gene are SGHAT and FQDESV (reference sequence). The V gene end was trimmed by 1 base and the J gene end by 5 bases; junction bases not matched to a gene: 8. This CDR3 spans 17 amino acids.

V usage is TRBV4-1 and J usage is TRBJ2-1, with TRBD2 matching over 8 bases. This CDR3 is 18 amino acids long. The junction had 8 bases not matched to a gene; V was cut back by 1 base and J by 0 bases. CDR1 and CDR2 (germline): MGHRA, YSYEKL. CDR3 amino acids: CASSQVPGGALSYNEQFF. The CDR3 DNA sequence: TGCGCCAGCAGCCAAGTCCCCGGGGGGGCCCTCTCCTACAATGAGCAGTTCTTC.

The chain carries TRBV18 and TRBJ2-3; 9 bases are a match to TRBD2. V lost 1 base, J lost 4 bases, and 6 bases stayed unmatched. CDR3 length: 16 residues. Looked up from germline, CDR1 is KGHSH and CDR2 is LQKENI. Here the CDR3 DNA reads TGTGCCAGCTCACCACTCGGAGCGGGAGGTTCAGATACGCAGTATTTT. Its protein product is CASSPLGAGGSDTQYF.

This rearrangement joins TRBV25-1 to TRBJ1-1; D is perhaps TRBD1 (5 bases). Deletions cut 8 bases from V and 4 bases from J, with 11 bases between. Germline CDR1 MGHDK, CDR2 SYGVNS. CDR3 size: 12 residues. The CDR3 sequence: CASSGGVTEAFF. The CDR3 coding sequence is TGTGCCAGCTCCGGGGGGGTCACTGAAGCTTTCTTT.

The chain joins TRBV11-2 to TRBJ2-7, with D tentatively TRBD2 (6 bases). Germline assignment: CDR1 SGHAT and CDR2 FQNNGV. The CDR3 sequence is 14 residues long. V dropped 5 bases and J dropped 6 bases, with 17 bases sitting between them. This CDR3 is CASSAGLFSGEQYF. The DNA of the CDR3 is TGTGCCAGCAGCGCGGGACTCTTCTCGGGCGAGCAGTACTTC.

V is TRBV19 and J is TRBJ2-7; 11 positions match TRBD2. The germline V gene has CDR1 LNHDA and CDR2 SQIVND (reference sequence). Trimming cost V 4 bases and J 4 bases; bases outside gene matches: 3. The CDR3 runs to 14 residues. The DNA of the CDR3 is TGTGCCAGTAGTAGACTAGCGGGGCAATACGAGCAGTACTTC. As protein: CASSRLAGQYEQYF.

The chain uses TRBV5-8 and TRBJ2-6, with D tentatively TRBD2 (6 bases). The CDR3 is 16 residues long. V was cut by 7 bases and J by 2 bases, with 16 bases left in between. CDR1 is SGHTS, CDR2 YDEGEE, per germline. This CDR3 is CASGAGSGTGANVLTF. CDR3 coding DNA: TGTGCCAGCGGTGCCGGGAGTGGAACTGGGGCCAACGTCCTGACTTTC.

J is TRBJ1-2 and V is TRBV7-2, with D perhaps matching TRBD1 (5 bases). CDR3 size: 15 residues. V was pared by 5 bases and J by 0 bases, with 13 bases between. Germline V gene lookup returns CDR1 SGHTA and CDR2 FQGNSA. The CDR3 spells CASSAQVSTNYGYTF. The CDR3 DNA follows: TGTGCCAGCAGCGCACAGGTTTCTACTAACTATGGCTACACCTTC. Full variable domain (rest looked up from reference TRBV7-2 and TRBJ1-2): GAGVSQSPSNKVTEKGKDVELRCDPISGHTALYWYRQSLGQGLEFLIYFQGNSAPDKSGLPSDRFSAERTGGSVSTLTIQRTQQEDSAVYLCASSAQVSTNYGYTFGSGTRLTVV.

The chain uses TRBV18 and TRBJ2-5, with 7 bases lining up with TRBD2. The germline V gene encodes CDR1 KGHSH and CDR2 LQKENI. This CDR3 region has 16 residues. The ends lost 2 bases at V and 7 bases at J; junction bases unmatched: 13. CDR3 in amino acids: CASSPSAGLPGGTQYF. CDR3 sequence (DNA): TGTGCCAGCTCACCATCGGCGGGCCTCCCGGGGGGGACCCAGTACTTC.

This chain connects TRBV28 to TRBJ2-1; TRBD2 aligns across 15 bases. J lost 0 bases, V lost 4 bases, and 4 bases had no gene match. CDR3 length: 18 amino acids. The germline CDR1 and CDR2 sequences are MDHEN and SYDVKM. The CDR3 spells CASSSGLAGGVSYNEQFF. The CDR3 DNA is TGTGCCAGCAGTTCGGGACTAGCGGGAGGCGTCTCCTACAATGAGCAGTTCTTC.

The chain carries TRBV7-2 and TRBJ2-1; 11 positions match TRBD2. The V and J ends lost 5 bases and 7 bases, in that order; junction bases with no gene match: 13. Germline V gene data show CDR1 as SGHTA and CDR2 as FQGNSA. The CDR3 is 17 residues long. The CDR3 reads CASSRIAIAGGPNEQFF. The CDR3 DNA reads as TGTGCCAGCAGCCGTATAGCGATAGCGGGAGGGCCTAATGAGCAGTTCTTC.

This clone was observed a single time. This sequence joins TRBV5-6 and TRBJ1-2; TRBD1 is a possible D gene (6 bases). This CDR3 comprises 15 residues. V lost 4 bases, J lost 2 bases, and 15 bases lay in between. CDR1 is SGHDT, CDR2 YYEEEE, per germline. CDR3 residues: CASSDRPSLNYGYTF. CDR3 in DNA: TGTGCCAGCAGCGACAGGCCCTCCTTAAACTATGGCTACACCTTC.

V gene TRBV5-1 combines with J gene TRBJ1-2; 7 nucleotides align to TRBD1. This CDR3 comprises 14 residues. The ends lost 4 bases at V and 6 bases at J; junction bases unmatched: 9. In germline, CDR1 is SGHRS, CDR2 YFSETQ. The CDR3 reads CASSISTGADGYTF. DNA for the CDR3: TGCGCCAGCAGCATCTCTACAGGGGCGGATGGCTACACCTTC.

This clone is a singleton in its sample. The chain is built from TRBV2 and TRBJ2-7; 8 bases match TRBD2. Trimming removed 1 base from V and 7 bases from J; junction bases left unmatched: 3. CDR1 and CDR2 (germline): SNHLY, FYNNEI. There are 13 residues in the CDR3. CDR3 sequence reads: CASSEERGREQYF. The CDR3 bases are TGTGCCAGCAGTGAAGAGCGGGGGCGGGAGCAGTACTTC.

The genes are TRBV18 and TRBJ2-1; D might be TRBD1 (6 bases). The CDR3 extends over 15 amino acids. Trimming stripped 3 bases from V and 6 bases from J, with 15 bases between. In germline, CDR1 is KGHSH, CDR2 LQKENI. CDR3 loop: CASSPNRDRGNEQFF. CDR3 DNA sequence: TGTGCCAGCTCACCGAACAGGGATAGAGGCAATGAGCAGTTCTTC.

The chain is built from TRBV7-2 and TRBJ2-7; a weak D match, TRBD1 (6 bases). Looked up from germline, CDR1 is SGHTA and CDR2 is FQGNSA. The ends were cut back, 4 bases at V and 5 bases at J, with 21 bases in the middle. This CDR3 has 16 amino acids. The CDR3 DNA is TGTGCCAGCAGCTCTACCTGGGCTTCAGGGGCGCACGAGCAGTACTTC. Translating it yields CASSSTWASGAHEQYF.

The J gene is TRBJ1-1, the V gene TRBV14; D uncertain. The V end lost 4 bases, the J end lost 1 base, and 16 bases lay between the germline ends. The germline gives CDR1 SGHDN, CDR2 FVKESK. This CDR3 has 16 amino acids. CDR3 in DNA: TGTGCCAGCAGCCCACCTGGGAACCGGGGGAACACTGAAGCTTTCTTT. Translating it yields CASSPPGNRGNTEAFF.

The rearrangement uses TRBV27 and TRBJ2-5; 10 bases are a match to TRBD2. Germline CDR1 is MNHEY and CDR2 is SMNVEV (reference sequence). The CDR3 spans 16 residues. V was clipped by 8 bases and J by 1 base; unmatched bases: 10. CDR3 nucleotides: TGTGCCAGCCGCATCCGACTAGCGGGCCCCCAAGAGACCCAGTACTTC. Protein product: CASRIRLAGPQETQYF.

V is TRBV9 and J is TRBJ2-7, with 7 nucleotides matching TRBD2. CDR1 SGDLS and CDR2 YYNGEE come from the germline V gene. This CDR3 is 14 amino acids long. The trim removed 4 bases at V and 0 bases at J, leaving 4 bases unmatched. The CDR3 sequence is CASSPQRDSYEQYF. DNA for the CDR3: TGTGCCAGCAGCCCCCAGCGGGACTCCTACGAGCAGTACTTC.

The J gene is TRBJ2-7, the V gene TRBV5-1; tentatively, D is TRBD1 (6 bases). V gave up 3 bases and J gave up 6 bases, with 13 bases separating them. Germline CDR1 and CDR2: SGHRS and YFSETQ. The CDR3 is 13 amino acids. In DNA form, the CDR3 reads TGCGCCAGCAGCTCCCGGGACACAACCGAGCAGTACTTC. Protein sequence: CASSSRDTTEQYF.

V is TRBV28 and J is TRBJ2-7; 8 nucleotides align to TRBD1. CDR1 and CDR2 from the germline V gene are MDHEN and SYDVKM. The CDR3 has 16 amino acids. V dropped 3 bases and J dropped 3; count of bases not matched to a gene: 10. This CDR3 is CASSFRDRRFFYEQYF. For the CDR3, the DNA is TGTGCCAGCAGTTTTAGGGACAGGCGATTTTTCTACGAGCAGTACTTC.

CDR3 in DNA: TGTGCCAGCAGTTACTTGGCGGGAGGGTCTCGCGACGAGCAGTACTTC. Protein product: CASSYLAGGSRDEQYF. The chain is built from TRBV6-6 and TRBJ2-7; 9 nucleotides line up with TRBD2. Germline-derived CDR1 and CDR2 are MNHNY and SVGAGI (reference sequence). This CDR3 is 16 amino acids long. Trimming at V came to 1 base and at J to 5 bases, leaving 9 bases not matched to a gene.

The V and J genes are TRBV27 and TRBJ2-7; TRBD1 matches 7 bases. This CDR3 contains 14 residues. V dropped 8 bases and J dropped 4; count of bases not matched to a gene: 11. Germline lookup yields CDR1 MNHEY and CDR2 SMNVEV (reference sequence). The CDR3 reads CASRARDRSYEQYF. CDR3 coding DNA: TGTGCCAGCCGAGCCCGGGACAGAAGTTACGAGCAGTACTTC.

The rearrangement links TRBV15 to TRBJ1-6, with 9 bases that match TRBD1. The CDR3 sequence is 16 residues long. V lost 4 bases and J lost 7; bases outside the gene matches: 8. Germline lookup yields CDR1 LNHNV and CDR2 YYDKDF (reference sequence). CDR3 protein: CATSTRDRAGNSPLHF. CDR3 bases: TGTGCCACCAGCACAAGGGACAGGGCTGGGAATTCACCCCTCCACTTT.

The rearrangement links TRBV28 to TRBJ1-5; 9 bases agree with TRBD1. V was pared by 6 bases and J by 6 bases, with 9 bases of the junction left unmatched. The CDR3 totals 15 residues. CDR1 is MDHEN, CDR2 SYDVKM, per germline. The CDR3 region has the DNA TGTGCCAGCAGGGAAACAGGGGGCGCGGGTCAGCCCCAGCATTTT. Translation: CASRETGGAGQPQHF.

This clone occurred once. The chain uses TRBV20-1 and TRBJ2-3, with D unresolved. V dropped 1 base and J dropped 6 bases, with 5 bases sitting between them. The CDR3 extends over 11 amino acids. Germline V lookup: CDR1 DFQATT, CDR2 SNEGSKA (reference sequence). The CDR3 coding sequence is TGCAGTGCTAGAGGGCGGGATACGCAGTATTTT. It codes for CSARGRDTQYF.

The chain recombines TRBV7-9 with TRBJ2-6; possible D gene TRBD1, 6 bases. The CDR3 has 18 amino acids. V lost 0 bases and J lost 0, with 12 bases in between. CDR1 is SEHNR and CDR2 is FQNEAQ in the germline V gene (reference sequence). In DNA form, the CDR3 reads TGTGCCAGCAGCTTAGCCAGGGGACGAGGCTCTGGGGCCAACGTCCTGACTTTC. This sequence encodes CASSLARGRGSGANVLTF.